The rows below give T cell receptor beta chains drawn from one sample of a study of CXCR3-negative and CXCR3-positive naive CD8 T cells. TCRdb derives one entry per CDR3 protein from the 5' RACE reads, leaving out DNA. This repertoire includes some 150,000 distinct CDR3 sequences. Sequencing was done on a sample of naive CXCR3+ CD8+ T cells from blood. These receptor sequences come from a human donor in good health. Some clones in this sample may be carry-over from other donors' samples. The CDR3 runs from the conserved cysteine through the conserved F or W.

length,J,V,CDR3
15,TRBJ2-5,TRBV6-6,CASSLRAAALETQYF
16,TRBJ1-2,TRBV5-1,CASSMVGGSTYYGYTF
17,TRBJ2-1,TRBV4-3,CASSHGLAGSPYNEQFF
18,TRBJ2-7,TRBV12-3/TRBV12-4,CASSLSGGEGTGAYEQYF
13,TRBJ2-7,TRBV29-1,CSVKVGSSYEQYF
15,TRBJ2-2,TRBV6-4,CASSDSSGNTGELFF
13,TRBJ2-7,TRBV15,CATSGGRSYEQYF
14,TRBJ2-7,TRBV18,CASSPIGQGYEQYF
13,TRBJ1-2,TRBV12-3/TRBV12-4,CASSFSNNYGYTF
15,TRBJ2-5,TRBV9,CASSVDTSDQETQYF
13,TRBJ2-7,TRBV12-3/TRBV12-4,CASSSTGAYEQYF
11,TRBJ1-2,TRBV29-1,CSVEGDYGYTF
14,TRBJ1-2,TRBV12-3/TRBV12-4,CASSLGSWGNGYTF
14,TRBJ2-7,TRBV6-2/TRBV6-3,CASSSPEQLYEQYF
14,TRBJ2-1,TRBV29-1,CSGGLAGSDNEQFF
12,TRBJ2-4,TRBV29-1,CSVRGDKNIQYF
16,TRBJ2-3,TRBV7-8,CASSFVPARSTDTQYF
16,TRBJ2-3,TRBV7-9,CASSLGFGKSTDTQYF
16,TRBJ1-2,TRBV6-2/TRBV6-3,CASSETLFTLADGYTF
15,TRBJ2-5,TRBV10-1,CASSDRFGVMETQYF
15,TRBJ1-4,TRBV7-9,CASSLTPGANEKLFF
15,TRBJ2-1,TRBV20-1,CSAVTDRASGNEQFF
13,TRBJ2-7,TRBV29-1,CSVEWGTSYEQYF
16,TRBJ2-1,TRBV28,CASSLWASGRDNEQFF
13,TRBJ2-2,TRBV29-1,CSVRLENTGELFF
14,TRBJ1-1,TRBV12-3/TRBV12-4,CASSSNPEGGGAFF
12,TRBJ2-7,TRBV3-1,CASSPGRYEQYF
13,TRBJ1-1,TRBV7-2,CASRSDGNTEAFF
13,TRBJ1-2,TRBV29-1,CSVEDWGGYGYTF
16,TRBJ2-2,TRBV2,CASSEGQRINTGELFF
11,TRBJ2-1,TRBV29-1,CSVHRGNEQFF
13,TRBJ2-1,TRBV3-1,CAVEREGRNEQFF
15,TRBJ2-7,TRBV29-1,CSVTPGTPGPHEQYF
12,TRBJ2-4,TRBV5-1,CASYESSNIQYF
17,TRBJ1-2,TRBV7-8,CASSFAPTGGASYGYTF
12,TRBJ1-2,TRBV7-9,CASSLVTVGYTF
15,TRBJ2-3,TRBV6-5,CASSPPGVRTDTQYF
13,TRBJ2-7,TRBV29-1,CSVETKNPYEQYF
16,TRBJ2-7,TRBV20-1,CSARALNPGQSYEQYF
13,TRBJ2-1,TRBV15,CATSRTSGGEQFF
14,TRBJ2-7,TRBV4-3,CASSQDRVAYEQYF
11,TRBJ2-7,TRBV28,CASSSTYDQYF